The 13 T cell receptor beta chains listed next were all sequenced from one sample in a study of early T cells in non-severe SARS-CoV-2 infection listed by TCRdb under 2021. The library was built by means of 5' RACE. TCRdb shows the sequencer as NextSeq 500. Using fastp at Q25 and MiXCR, TCRdb reprocessed the public reads and kept productive beta chains. Rows merge per CDR3 protein into single entries with the most common DNA and genes. The sample table contains over 50,000 distinct CDR3 sequences; only one count was recorded for 10% to 12% of them. The ten top clones hold approximately 1.7% of the sample. The specimen was whole blood. These receptors all come from an adult who was a healthcare worker with PCR-confirmed SARS-CoV-2 infection or an uninfected control (not recorded which).

This clonotype was seen more than once but under ten times. The chain is built from TRBV2 and TRBJ1-1, with D tentatively TRBD1 (5 bases). The CDR3 extends over 15 amino acids. Germline V lookup: CDR1 SNHLY, CDR2 FYNNEI. V was clipped by 1 base and J by 0 bases, with 9 bases between them. Written as DNA, the CDR3 is TGTGCCAGCAGTGAAGAGGGACTTATGAACACTGAAGCTTTCTTT. This translates into CASSEEGLMNTEAFF.

This clonotype was seen repeatedly, ten times or more. The chain employs TRBV7-3 and TRBJ2-3; D is possibly TRBD2 (6 bases). CDR3 length equals 14 residues. Germline values: CDR1 SGHTA, CDR2 FQGTGA. V lost 11 bases, J lost 1 base, and 16 bases lay in between. The CDR3 reads CASRGRGGTDTQYF. CDR3 in DNA: TGTGCCTCCCGAGGGCGGGGTGGCACAGATACGCAGTATTTT.

The V and J genes are TRBV5-5 and TRBJ2-1, with D perhaps assigned TRBD1 or TRBD2 (6 bases each). The CDR3 is 17 residues long. Germline CDR1 SGHKS, CDR2 YYEKEE (reference sequence). Trimming cost V 2 bases and J 1 base, with 16 bases left between them. Written as DNA, the CDR3 is TGTGCCAGCAGCTTTAGTGCGGGACAAGGATCCTACAATGAGCAGTTCTTC. The encoded protein is CASSFSAGQGSYNEQFF.

This clonotype was seen repeatedly, ten times or more. The chain employs TRBV6-2 or TRBV6-3 and TRBJ2-1; 10 positions agree with TRBD2. This CDR3 comprises 16 residues. V lost 6 bases to trimming and J lost 2 bases; unmatched junction nucleotides: 7. Germline V gene sequence: CDR1 MNHEY, CDR2 SVGEGT. The CDR3 DNA follows: TGTGCCAGCAGCCAGCGGGGACTAGCGACCTACAATGAGCAGTTCTTC. This sequence encodes CASSQRGLATYNEQFF.

V is TRBV7-2 and J is TRBJ1-3; D unresolved. The CDR3 runs 14 residues. The V end was cut by 3 bases, the J end by 0 bases, with 6 bases between. Germline loops: CDR1 SGHTA, CDR2 FQGNSA. The chain's CDR3 is CASSFLSSGNTIYF. The CDR3 nucleotides are TGTGCCAGCAGCTTTCTAAGCTCTGGAAACACCATATATTTT.

This clonotype was detected ten times or more. V is TRBV12-3 or TRBV12-4 and J is TRBJ2-3; 8 bases align to TRBD1. The CDR3 is made up of 14 amino acids. With V trimmed by 2 bases and J by 6 bases, 4 bases remained unmatched. CDR3 sequence reads: CASSLSGGKDTQYF. The CDR3 DNA sequence: TGTGCCAGCAGTTTATCAGGGGGCAAGGATACGCAGTATTTT.

This clonotype was counted a few times. V gene TRBV4-1 combines with J gene TRBJ2-5, with D unresolved. The germline V gene has CDR1 MGHRA and CDR2 YSYEKL. V dropped 0 bases and J dropped 4 bases, with 9 bases sitting between them. The CDR3 length is 14 residues. Here the CDR3 reads CASSQEPGGETQYF. Here the CDR3 DNA reads TGCGCCAGCAGCCAAGAGCCAGGTGGAGAGACCCAGTACTTC.

This clonotype was picked up many times. V gene TRBV20-1 combines with J gene TRBJ2-5; possibly TRBD1 for D (6 bases). CDR1 and CDR2 (germline): DFQATT, SNEGSKA (reference sequence). The ends were cut back, 3 bases at V and 0 bases at J, with 14 bases in the middle. This CDR3 has 15 amino acids. CDR3 nucleotide sequence: TGCAGTGCTAGTAGAGGTCAGGGGTACCAAGAGACCCAGTACTTC. Translated, it gives CSASRGQGYQETQYF.

This clonotype was found many times. The V and J genes are TRBV7-6 and TRBJ2-5; 9 nucleotides match TRBD2. The V gene's germline CDR1 is SGHVS and CDR2 FNYEAQ. The CDR3 consists of 16 residues. Losses at the gene ends were 1 base for V and 6 bases for J; bases not matched to a gene: 9. In DNA form, the CDR3 reads TGTGCCAGCAGCTTAGGAGCGGGGGGCCCTCAGCAGACCCAGTACTTC. Amino acid sequence: CASSLGAGGPQQTQYF.

This clonotype came up many times. The chain has TRBV7-9 and TRBJ2-5, with a possible D match to TRBD2 (7 bases). The CDR3 is made up of 16 amino acids. Germline V gene sequence: CDR1 SEHNR, CDR2 FQNEAQ (reference sequence). Trimming took 4 bases from V and 5 from J, leaving 20 bases between them. CDR3 loop: CASSSRGPPSRETQYF. The CDR3 DNA reads as TGTGCCAGCAGCTCGCGGGGGCCGCCCTCGCGGGAGACCCAGTACTTC.

A few counts support this clonotype. The chain carries TRBV5-1 and TRBJ1-2, with D maybe TRBD1 (6 bases). Germline V gene sequence: CDR1 SGHRS, CDR2 YFSETQ. The CDR3 loop spans 13 amino acids. The V gene lost 3 bases and the J gene lost 5 bases, with 11 bases spanning the gap. The CDR3: CASSSGTKYGYTF. CDR3 nucleotide sequence: TGCGCCAGCAGCTCAGGGACAAAATATGGCTACACCTTC.

This clonotype was counted a few times. The chain employs TRBV7-9 and TRBJ2-7; TRBD1 aligns across 8 bases. J lost 2 bases, V lost 5 bases, and 11 bases had no gene match. Germline values: CDR1 SEHNR, CDR2 FQNEAQ (reference sequence). The length of the CDR3 is 16 residues. For the CDR3, the DNA is TGTGCCAGCAGCCGGATCACAGGGGGTAACGCCTACGAGCAGTACTTC. Encoded protein: CASSRITGGNAYEQYF. Full variable domain (outside the CDR3, taken from reference TRBV7-9 and TRBJ2-7): DTGVSQNPRHKITKRGQNVTFRCDPISEHNRLYWYRQTLGQGPEFLTYFQNEAQLEKSRLLSDRFSAERPKGSFSTLEIQRTEQGDSAMYLCASSRITGGNAYEQYFGPGTRLTVT.

The chain uses TRBV27 and TRBJ1-6, with D maybe TRBD1 (5 bases). The V gene's germline CDR1 is MNHEY and CDR2 SMNVEV (reference sequence). The CDR3 runs to 13 residues. V lost 3 bases and J 10 bases, leaving 10 bases between the germline ends. The CDR3, as DNA: TGTGCCAGCAGTTTTGCCAGGGACTCACCCCTCCACTTT. This translates into CASSFARDSPLHF.